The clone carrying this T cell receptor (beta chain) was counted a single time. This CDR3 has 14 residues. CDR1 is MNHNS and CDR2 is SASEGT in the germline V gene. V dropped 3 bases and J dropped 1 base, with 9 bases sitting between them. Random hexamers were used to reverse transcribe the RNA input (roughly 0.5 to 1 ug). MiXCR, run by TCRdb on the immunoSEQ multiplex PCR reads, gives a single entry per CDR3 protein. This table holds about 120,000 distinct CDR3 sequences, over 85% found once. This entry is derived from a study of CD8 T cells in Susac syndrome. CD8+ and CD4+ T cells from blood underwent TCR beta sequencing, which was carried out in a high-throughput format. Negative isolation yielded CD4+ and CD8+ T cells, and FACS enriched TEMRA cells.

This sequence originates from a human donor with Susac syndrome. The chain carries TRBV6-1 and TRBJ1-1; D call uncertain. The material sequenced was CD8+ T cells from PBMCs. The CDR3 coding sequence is TGTGCCAGCAGTGACGCCGTGGAGAACACTGAAGCTTTCTTT. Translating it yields CASSDAVENTEAFF.